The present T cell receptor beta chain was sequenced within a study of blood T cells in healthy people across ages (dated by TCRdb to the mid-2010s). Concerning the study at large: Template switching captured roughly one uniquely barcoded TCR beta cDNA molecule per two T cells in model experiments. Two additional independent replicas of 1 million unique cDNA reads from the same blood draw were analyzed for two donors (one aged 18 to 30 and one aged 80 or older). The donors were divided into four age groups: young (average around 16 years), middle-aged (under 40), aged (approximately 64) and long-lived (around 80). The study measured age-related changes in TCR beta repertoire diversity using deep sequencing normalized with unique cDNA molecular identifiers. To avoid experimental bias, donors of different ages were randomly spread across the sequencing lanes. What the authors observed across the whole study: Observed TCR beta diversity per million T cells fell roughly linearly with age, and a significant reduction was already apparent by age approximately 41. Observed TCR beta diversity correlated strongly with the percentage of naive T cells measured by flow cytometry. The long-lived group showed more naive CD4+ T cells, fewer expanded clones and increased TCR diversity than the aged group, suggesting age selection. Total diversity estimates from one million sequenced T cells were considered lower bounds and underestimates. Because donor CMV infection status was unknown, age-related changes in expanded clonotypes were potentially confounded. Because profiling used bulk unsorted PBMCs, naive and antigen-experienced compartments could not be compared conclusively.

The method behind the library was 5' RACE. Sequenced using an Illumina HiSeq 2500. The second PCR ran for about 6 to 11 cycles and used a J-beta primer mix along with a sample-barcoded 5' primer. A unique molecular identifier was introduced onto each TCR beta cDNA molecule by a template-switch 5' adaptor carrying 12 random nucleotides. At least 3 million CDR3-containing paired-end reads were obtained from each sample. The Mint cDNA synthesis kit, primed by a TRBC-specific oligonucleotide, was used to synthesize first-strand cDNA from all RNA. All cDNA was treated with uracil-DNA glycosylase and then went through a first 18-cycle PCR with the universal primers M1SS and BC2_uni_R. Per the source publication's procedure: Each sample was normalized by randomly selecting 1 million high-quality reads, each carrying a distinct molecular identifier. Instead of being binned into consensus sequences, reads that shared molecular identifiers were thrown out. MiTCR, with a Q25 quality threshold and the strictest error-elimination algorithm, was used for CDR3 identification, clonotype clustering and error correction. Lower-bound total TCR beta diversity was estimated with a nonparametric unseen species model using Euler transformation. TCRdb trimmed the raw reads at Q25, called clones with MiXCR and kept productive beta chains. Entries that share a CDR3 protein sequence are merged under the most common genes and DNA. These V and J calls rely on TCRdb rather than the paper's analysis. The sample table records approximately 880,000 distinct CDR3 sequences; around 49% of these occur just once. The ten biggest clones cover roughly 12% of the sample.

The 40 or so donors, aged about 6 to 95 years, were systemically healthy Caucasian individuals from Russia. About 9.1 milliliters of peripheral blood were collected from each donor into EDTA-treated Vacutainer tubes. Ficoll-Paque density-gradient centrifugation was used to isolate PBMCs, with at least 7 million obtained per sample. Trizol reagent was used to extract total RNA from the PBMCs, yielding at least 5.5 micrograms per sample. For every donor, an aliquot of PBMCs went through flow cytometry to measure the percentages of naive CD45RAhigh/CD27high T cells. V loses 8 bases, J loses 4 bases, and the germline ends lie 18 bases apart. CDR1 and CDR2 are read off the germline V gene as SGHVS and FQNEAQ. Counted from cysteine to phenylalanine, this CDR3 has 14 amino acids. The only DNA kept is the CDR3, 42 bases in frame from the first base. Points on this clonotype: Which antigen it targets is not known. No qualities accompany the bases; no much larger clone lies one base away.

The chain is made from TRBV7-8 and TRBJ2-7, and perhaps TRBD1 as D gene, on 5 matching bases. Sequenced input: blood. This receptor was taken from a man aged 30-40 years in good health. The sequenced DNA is TGTGCCAGCTCCCAGACAGAGATTATTTACGAGCAGTACTTC. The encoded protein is CASSQTEIIYEQYF.